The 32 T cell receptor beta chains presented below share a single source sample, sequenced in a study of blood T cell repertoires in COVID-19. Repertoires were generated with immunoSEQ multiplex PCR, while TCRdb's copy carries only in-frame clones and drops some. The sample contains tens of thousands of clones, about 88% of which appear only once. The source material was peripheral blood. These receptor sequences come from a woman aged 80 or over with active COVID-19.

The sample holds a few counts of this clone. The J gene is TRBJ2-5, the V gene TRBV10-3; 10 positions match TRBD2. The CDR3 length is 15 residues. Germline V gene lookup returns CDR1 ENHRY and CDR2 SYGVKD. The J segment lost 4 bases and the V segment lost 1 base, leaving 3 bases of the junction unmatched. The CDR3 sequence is CAISELASGGETQYF. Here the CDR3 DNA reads TGTGCCATCAGTGAGTTGGCTAGCGGGGGAGAGACCCAGTACTTC.

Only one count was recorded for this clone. This CDR3 reads CASSQVTYNEQFF. DNA for the CDR3: TGTGCCAGCAGCCAAGTTACCTACAATGAGCAGTTCTTC. This chain joins TRBV3-1 (or the pseudogene TRBV3-2) and TRBJ2-1; the D is unclear. The V gene's germline CDR1 is LGHDT and CDR2 YNNKEL (reference sequence). V was trimmed by 1 base and J by 2 bases, leaving 3 bases between them. The CDR3 extends over 13 amino acids.

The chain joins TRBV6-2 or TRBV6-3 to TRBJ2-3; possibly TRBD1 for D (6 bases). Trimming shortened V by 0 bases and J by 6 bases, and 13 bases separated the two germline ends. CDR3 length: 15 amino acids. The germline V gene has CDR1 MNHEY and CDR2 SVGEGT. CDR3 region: CASSYSRGSRDTQYF. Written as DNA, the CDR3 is TGTGCCAGCAGTTACTCCAGGGGTTCGAGGGATACGCAGTATTTT.

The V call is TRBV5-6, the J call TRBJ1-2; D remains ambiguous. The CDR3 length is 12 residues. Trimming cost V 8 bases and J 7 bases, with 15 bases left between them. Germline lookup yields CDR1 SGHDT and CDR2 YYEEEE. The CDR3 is CASGSSRGGYTF. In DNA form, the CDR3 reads TGTGCCAGTGGGTCTTCCCGGGGTGGCTACACCTTC.

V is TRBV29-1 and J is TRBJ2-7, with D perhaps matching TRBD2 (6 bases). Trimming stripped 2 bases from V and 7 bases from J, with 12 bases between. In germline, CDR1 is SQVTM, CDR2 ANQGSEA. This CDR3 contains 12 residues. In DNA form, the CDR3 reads TGCAGCGTTGAATTGTGGGGGGAAGAGCAGTACTTC. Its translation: CSVELWGEEQYF.

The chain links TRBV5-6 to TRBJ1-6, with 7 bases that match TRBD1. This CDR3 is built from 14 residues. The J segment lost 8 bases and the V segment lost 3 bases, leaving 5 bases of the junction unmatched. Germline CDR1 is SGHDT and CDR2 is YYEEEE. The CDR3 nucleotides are TGTGCCAGCAGCTGGGGGACAGCAGATTCACCCCTCCACTTT. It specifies CASSWGTADSPLHF.

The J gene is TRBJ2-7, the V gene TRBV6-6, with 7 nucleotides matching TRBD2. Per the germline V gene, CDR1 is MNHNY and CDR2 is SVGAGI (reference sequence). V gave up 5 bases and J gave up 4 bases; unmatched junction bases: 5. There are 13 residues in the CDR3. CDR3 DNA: TGTGCCAGCAGTAATCGGGGGGTGTACGAGCAGTACTTC. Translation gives CASSNRGVYEQYF.

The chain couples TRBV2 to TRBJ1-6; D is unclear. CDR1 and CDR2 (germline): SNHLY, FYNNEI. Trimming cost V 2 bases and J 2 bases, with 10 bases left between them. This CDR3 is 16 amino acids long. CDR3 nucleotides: TGTGCCAGCAGTGAATCGCACACAACCTATAATTCACCCCTCCACTTT. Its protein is CASSESHTTYNSPLHF.

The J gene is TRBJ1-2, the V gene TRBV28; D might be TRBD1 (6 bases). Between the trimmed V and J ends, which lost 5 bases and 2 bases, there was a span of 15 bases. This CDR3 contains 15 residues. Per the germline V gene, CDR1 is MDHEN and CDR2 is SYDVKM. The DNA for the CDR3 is TGTGCCAGCAGTCCCACAGGGATCAGCAACTATGGCTACACCTTC. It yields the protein CASSPTGISNYGYTF.

The DNA for the CDR3 is TGTGCCAGCAGTTTGGGCGGGTCACGCAATGAGCAGTTCTTC. Amino acid sequence: CASSLGGSRNEQFF. The V and J genes are TRBV28 and TRBJ2-1, with D tentatively TRBD2 (5 bases). The CDR3 is 14 amino acids. The germline V and J ends were trimmed by 3 bases and 6 bases, with 12 bases remaining between them. Germline-derived CDR1 and CDR2 are MDHEN and SYDVKM.

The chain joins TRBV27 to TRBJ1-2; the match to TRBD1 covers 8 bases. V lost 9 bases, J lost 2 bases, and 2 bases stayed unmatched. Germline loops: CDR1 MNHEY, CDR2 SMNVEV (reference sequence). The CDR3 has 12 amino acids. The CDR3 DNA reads TGTGCCAGTAGGGACAGGAACTATGGCTACACCTTC. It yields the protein CASRDRNYGYTF.

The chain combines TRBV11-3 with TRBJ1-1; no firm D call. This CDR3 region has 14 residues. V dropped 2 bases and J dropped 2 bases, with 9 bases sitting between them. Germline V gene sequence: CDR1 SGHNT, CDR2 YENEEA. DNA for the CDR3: TGTGCCAGCAGCTTATCGGGTTTAAACACTGAAGCTTTCTTT. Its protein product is CASSLSGLNTEAFF.

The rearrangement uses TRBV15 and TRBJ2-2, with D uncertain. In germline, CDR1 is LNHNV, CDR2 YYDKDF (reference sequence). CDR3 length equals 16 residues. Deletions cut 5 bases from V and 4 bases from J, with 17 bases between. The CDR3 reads CATSAQRSYPTGELFF. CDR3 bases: TGTGCCACCAGCGCCCAGAGGTCATACCCCACCGGGGAGCTGTTTTTT.

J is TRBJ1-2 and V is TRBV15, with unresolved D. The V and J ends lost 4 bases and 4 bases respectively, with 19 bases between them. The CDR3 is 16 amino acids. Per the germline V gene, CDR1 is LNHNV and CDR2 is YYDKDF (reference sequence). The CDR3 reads CATSTGLSSGVYGYTF. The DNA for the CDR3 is TGTGCCACCAGCACCGGACTGAGCTCGGGAGTCTATGGCTACACCTTC. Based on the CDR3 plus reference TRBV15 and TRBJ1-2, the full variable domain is DAMVIQNPRYQVTQFGKPVTLSCSQTLNHNVMYWYQQKSSQAPKLLFHYYDKDFNNEADTPDNFQSRRPNTSFCFLDIRSPGLGDTAMYLCATSTGLSSGVYGYTFGSGTRLTVV.

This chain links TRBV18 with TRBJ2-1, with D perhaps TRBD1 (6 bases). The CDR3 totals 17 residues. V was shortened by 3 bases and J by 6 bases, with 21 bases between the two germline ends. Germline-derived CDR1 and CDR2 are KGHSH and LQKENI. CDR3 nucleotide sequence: TGTGCCAGCTCACCGAAACAGGGCCGCTTATCCGTCAATGAGCAGTTCTTC. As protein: CASSPKQGRLSVNEQFF.

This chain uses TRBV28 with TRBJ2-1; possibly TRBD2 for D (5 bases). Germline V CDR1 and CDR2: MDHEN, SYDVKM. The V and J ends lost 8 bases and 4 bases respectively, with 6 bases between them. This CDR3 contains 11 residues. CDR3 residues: CASGLYNEQFF. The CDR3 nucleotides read TGTGCCAGCGGACTGTACAATGAGCAGTTCTTC.

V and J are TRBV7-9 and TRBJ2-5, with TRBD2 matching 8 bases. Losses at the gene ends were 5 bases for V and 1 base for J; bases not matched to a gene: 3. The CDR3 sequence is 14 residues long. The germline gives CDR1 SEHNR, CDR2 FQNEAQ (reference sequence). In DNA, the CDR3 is TGTGCCAGCAGCGTGACTAGCGTCCAAGAGACCCAGTACTTC. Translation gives CASSVTSVQETQYF. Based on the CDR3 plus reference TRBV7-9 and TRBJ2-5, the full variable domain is DTGVSQNPRHKITKRGQNVTFRCDPISEHNRLYWYRQTLGQGPEFLTYFQNEAQLEKSRLLSDRFSAERPKGSFSTLEIQRTEQGDSAMYLCASSVTSVQETQYFGPGTRLLVL.

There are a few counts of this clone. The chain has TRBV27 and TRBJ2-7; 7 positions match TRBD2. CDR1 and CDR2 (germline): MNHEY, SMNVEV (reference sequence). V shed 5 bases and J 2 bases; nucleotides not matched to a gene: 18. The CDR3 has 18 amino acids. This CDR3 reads CASSLRFQRLAAPYEQYF. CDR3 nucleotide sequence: TGTGCCAGCAGTCTCCGGTTCCAACGACTAGCCGCACCCTACGAGCAGTACTTC.

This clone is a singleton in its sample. The CDR3 bases are TGTGCCAGCAGCCAAGTGCTAGCGGGAGGATCTGGCACAGATACGCAGTATTTT. This codes for CASSQVLAGGSGTDTQYF. The chain links TRBV4-2 to TRBJ2-3; 11 bases fit TRBD2. The CDR3 is made up of 18 amino acids. Per the germline V gene, CDR1 is LGHNA and CDR2 is YNFKEQ. Unmatched junction bases numbered 7, after V lost 1 base and J lost 1 base.

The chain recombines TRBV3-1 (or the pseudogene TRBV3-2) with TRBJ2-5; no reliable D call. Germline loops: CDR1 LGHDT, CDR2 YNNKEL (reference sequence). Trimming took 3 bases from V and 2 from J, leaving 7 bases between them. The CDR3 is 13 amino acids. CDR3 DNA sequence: TGTGCCAGCAGCCAGAGCTCGCAAGAGACCCAGTACTTC. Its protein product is CASSQSSQETQYF.

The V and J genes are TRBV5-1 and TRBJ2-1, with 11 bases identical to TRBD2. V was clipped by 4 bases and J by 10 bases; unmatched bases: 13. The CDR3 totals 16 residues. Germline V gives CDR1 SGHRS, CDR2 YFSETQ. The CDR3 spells CASSAGLAGRVGEQFF. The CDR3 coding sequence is TGCGCCAGCAGCGCAGGACTAGCGGGCCGCGTAGGGGAGCAGTTCTTC.

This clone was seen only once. The CDR3 coding sequence is TGTGCCAGCTCACCACAGGGACAGCAAAATCAGCCCCAGCATTTT. Amino acids: CASSPQGQQNQPQHF. The chain recombines TRBV18 with TRBJ1-5; 7 bases align to TRBD1. Germline V gene lookup returns CDR1 KGHSH and CDR2 LQKENI. J gave up 4 bases and V 1 base, and 4 bases lay outside the gene matches. The CDR3 extends over 15 amino acids.

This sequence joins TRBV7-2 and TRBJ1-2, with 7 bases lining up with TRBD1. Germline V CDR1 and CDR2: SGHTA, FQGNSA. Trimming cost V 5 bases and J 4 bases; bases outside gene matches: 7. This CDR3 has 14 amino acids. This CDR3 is CASSTNQGVYGYTF. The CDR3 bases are TGTGCCAGCAGCACCAATCAGGGGGTCTATGGCTACACCTTC.

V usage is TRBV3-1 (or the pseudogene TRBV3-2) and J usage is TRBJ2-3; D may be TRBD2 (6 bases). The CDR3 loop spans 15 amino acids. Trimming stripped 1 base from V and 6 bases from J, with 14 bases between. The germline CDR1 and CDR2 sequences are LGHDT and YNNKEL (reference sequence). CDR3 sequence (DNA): TGTGCCAGCAGCCAAGTGGTCACGAGCGGGGATACGCAGTATTTT. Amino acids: CASSQVVTSGDTQYF.

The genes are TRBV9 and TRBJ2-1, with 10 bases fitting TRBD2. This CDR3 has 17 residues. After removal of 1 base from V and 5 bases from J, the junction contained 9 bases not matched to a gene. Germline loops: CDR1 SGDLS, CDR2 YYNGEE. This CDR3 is CASSVTVWTSGNNEQFF. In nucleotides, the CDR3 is TGTGCCAGCAGCGTAACCGTCTGGACTAGCGGCAACAATGAGCAGTTCTTC. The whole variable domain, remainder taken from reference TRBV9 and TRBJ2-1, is DSGVTQTPKHLITATGQRVTLRCSPRSGDLSVYWYQQSLDQGLQFLIQYYNGEERAKGNILERFSAQQFPDLHSELNLSSLELGDSALYFCASSVTVWTSGNNEQFFGPGTRLTVL.

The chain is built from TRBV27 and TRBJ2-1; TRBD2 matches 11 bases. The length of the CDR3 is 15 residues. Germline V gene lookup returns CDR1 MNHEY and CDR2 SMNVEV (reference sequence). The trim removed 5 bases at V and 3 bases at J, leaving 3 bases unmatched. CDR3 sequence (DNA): TGTGCCAGCAGTATACTAGCGGGAGTCTACAATGAGCAGTTCTTC. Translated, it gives CASSILAGVYNEQFF.

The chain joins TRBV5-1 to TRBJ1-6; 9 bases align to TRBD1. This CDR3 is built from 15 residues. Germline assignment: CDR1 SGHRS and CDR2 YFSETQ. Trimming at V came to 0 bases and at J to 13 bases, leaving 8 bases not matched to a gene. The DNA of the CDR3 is TGCGCCAGCAGCTTGGAAGGGACAGGGAACTCCCCCCTCCACTTT. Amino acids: CASSLEGTGNSPLHF.

Written as DNA, the CDR3 is TGCAGCGTTGCTGGGGGCTCTGAAGCTTTCTTT. Its translation: CSVAGGSEAFF. The chain recombines TRBV29-1 with TRBJ1-1, with a possible D match to TRBD1 (6 bases). The CDR3 is 11 amino acids. Germline-derived CDR1 and CDR2 are SQVTM and ANQGSEA. Trimming stripped 4 bases from V and 6 bases from J, with 9 bases between.

The CDR3 bases are TGTGCCAGTAGTCCCCCAGGGCTAGCGGGAGATAAGGCAGATACGCAGTATTTT. It translates to CASSPPGLAGDKADTQYF. The chain joins TRBV19 to TRBJ2-3; 10 nucleotides agree with TRBD2. The CDR3 runs to 18 residues. From germline, CDR1 is LNHDA and CDR2 SQIVND (reference sequence). Trimming removed 5 bases from V and 4 bases from J; junction bases left unmatched: 15.

The CDR3 loop reads CASRQGYYGYTF. The DNA of the CDR3 is TGTGCCAGTAGACAGGGATATTATGGCTACACCTTC. The V gene is TRBV19, the J gene TRBJ1-2, with D perhaps TRBD1 (6 bases). CDR3 length: 12 amino acids. V shed 6 bases and J shed 5 bases, with 10 bases lying between them. CDR1 is LNHDA, CDR2 SQIVND, per germline (reference sequence).

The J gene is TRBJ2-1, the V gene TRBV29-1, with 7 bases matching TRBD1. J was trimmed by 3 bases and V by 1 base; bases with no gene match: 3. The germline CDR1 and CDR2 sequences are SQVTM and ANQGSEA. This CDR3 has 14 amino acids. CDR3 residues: CSVEGTGSYNEQFF. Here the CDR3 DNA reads TGCAGCGTTGAAGGGACAGGCAGCTACAATGAGCAGTTCTTC.

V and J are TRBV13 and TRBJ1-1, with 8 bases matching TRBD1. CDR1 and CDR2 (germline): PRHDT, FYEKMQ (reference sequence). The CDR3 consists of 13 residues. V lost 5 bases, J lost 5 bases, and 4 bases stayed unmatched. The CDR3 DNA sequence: TGTGCCAGCAGCACTTACAGGGGGACTGAAGCTTTCTTT. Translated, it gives CASSTYRGTEAFF.